The T cell receptor beta chain described here comes from a study of OX40 agonist ivuxolimab in advanced cancers. Study context: The dose-escalation group included hepatocellular carcinoma, melanoma, renal cell carcinoma and head and neck cancer.

Overall study findings and caveats: Relatively little clonal expansion, among the lowest observed, appeared in partial responders at 0.1-3.0 mg/kg. Doses of 0.1 to 3.0 mg/kg were accompanied by clonal expansion of CD4+ and CD8+ blood T cells by week 6. Relative to CD4+ cells, CD8+ T cells on average had more expanded clones.

The V segment lost 5 bases and the J segment 1 base; nucleotides outside the gene matches: 7. Germline values: CDR1 MDHEN, CDR2 SYDVKM. The CDR3 runs to 15 residues. This clone was found a few times. Its cognate antigen is unknown. Measured with immunoSEQ multiplex PCR; TCRdb has only the in-frame clones, and not every one. The sample comprises almost 50,000 clones, around 84% of which are singletons, and more than 1.5% rests with the top ten. The genes are TRBV28 and TRBJ1-2; TRBD1 agrees at 7 bases. This specimen was CD4+ or CD8+ T cells sorted from blood, taken in a trial of the OX40 agonist ivuxolimab. This sequence originates from an adult with an advanced solid tumor such as melanoma, head and neck, liver or kidney cancer. The CDR3 nucleotides read TGTGCCAGCAGTGGGGACGACAGGGATAACTATGGCTACACCTTC. Translated, it gives CASSGDDRDNYGYTF.